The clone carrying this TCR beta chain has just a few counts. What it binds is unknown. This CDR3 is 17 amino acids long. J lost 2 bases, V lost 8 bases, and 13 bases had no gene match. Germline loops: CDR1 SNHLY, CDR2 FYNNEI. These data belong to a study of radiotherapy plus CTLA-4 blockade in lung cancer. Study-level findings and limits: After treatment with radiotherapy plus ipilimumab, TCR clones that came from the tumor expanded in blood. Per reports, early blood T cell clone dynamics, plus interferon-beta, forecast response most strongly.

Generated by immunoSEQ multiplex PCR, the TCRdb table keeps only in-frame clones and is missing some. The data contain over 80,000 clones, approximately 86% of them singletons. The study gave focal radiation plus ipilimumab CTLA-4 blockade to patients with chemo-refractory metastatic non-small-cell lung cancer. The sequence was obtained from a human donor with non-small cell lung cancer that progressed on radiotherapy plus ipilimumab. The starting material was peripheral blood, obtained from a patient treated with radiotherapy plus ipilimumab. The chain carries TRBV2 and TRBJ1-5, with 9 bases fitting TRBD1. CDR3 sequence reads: CASDRDRAGKGNQPQHF. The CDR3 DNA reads TGTGCCAGCGACCGGGACAGGGCCGGTAAGGGCAATCAGCCCCAGCATTTT. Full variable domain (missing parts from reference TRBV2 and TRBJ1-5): EPEVTQTPSHQVTQMGQEVILRCVPISNHLYFYWYRQILGQKVEFLVSFYNNEISEKSEIFDDQFSVERPDGSNFTLKIRSTKLEDSAMYFCASDRDRAGKGNQPQHFGDGTRLSIL.